This T cell receptor beta chain appears in the sequencing data of a study of CD8 T cells in Susac syndrome (dated by TCRdb to between 2017 and 2020). Notes on the research overall: Whether CD8+ T cell activation and differentiation in Susac syndrome was antigen driven was tested using repertoire sequencing.

High-throughput TCR beta sequencing profiled peripheral blood CD8+ and CD4+ T cells from healthy donors, Susac syndrome patients and multiple sclerosis patients. The multiple sclerosis controls were treatment-naive patients whose relapsing-remitting disease, either stable or active, fulfilled the revised McDonald criteria. Bulk CD8+ and CD4+ T cells were purified by magnetic negative isolation, whereas CD8+ TEMRA cells were enriched by FACS. Blood was collected in EDTA tubes and processed within 24 hours, with PBMCs isolated through density gradient centrifugation. PBMCs destined for TCR sequencing were cryopreserved in liquid nitrogen and later thawed in a 37 °C water bath. The sorted or isolated CD4+, CD8+ and CD8+ TEMRA cells reached a purity of at least 90%. RNA was extracted using the RNeasy kit, and about 0.45 to 1 microgram was reverse transcribed with random hexamers. TCR beta CDR3 regions were amplified with the immunoSEQ multiplex PCR assay covering 54 Vbeta and 13 Jbeta segments. To correct PCR amplification bias, a synthetic template baseline was used for both primer optimization and computational correction. The paper's processing steps were these. Reads were assigned to V, D and J genes according to IMGT and analyzed in immunoSEQ Analyzer, with only productive sequences retained. Clonality was computed as one minus Shannon entropy normalized by log2 of the number of productive unique sequences. For each patient and control, public and private clones were evaluated among the 100 most prevalent clones. Susac-specific clones were defined as absent from healthy and MS cohorts, 1052 published viral clones and other ImmuneACCESS disease sequences. In TCRdb, the public reads were trimmed at Q25 with fastp and aligned with MiXCR, with productive beta chains retained. Identical CDR3 proteins give one entry, which carries the most common genes and DNA. The V and J calls and clone size come from TCRdb's table, not from the authors' own analysis. For this sample the table gives 130,000 or so distinct CDR3 sequences, of which roughly 96% were detected only once. Of the sample, approximately 0.12% is held by the ten largest clones.

Results the study describes overall, beyond this receptor: The number of individuals in the TCR sequencing and HLA analysis was acknowledged as relatively small.

This clonotype has a handful of counts. No antigen is known for it. No base quality information exists; no much larger clone differs at one position. The germline V gene (reference sequence) yields MNHEY for CDR1 and SMNVEV for CDR2. V is pared back by 3 bases and J by 0 bases, with 5 bases lying between the germline termini. Measured from the cysteine to the phenylalanine, the CDR3 is 13 residues long. Only CDR3 DNA is held: 39 bases, read in frame from base 1. The TCR originated in a human donor with multiple sclerosis. The chain employs TRBV27 and TRBJ1-2, with the D gene not clear enough to name. The source material was CD4+ T cells from PBMCs. DNA sequence: TGTGCCAGCAGTTTCGGGCCTAACTATGGCTACACCTTC. The resulting protein is CASSFGPNYGYTF.